These T cell receptor beta chains were read from a single sample in a study of blood T cell repertoires in COVID-19. Sequencing was performed with immunoSEQ multiplex PCR; in TCRdb, only in-frame clones are kept and a portion is missing. The sample holds 130,000 to 150,000 clones; approximately 87% are singletons and the top ten take more than 1%. Sequencing was done on a sample of PBMCs or T cells enriched from blood (not recorded which). The receptor source for this set is a woman aged 25 to 39 with acute COVID-19. The CDR3 runs from the conserved cysteine through the conserved F or W. A D gene is named only where the DNA matches it firmly. Clone size, where shown, is once, few, many, or a class for clones that have expanded.

CDR3 DNA: TGTGCCAGCAGCTTAGCCAACACAGATACGCAGTATTTT
CDR3 protein: CASSLANTDTQYF
V gene: TRBV7-9
D gene: .
clone size: once
CDR3 length: 13
J gene: TRBJ2-3

CDR3 DNA: TGTGCCAGTAGTATAATGGCGATTTCAAGGGGCACTGAAGCTTTCTTT
CDR3 protein: CASSIMAISRGTEAFF
V gene: TRBV19
D gene: .
clone size: .
CDR3 length: 16
J gene: TRBJ1-1

CDR3 DNA: TGCGCCAGCAGCCAAGAGGGCAGGGTGGCAGATACGCAGTATTTT
CDR3 protein: CASSQEGRVADTQYF
V gene: TRBV4-3
D gene: .
clone size: .
CDR3 length: 15
J gene: TRBJ2-3

CDR3 DNA: TGTGCCAGCAGTTCGGGGTCAGGGGGTCAGGGCACTGAAGCTTTCTTT
CDR3 protein: CASSSGSGGQGTEAFF
V gene: TRBV28
D gene: TRBD1
clone size: .
CDR3 length: 16
J gene: TRBJ1-1

CDR3 DNA: TGTGCCAGCAGCTTAGAGCCTAGCGGGAGGGCCGGTGGGGAGACCCAGTACTTC
CDR3 protein: CASSLEPSGRAGGETQYF
V gene: TRBV7-9
D gene: TRBD2
clone size: few
CDR3 length: 18
J gene: TRBJ2-5

CDR3 DNA: TGCGCCAGCAGCTTATGGACAGGGGTCGGGGAGCTGTTTTTT
CDR3 protein: CASSLWTGVGELFF
V gene: TRBV5-1
D gene: TRBD1
clone size: .
CDR3 length: 14
J gene: TRBJ2-2

CDR3 DNA: TGTGCCAGCAGTACGACTAGCGGTGCCTACAATGAGCAGTTCTTC
CDR3 protein: CASSTTSGAYNEQFF
V gene: TRBV27
D gene: TRBD2
clone size: .
CDR3 length: 15
J gene: TRBJ2-1

CDR3 DNA: TGTGCCAGCTCACCACCGGTGAGGGCAGGGGTCTATGAGCAGTTCTTC
CDR3 protein: CASSPPVRAGVYEQFF
V gene: TRBV18
D gene: .
clone size: .
CDR3 length: 16
J gene: TRBJ2-1

CDR3 DNA: TGCGCCAGCAGCCATGGGGTGACTAGCGGCACAGATACGCAGTATTTT
CDR3 protein: CASSHGVTSGTDTQYF
V gene: TRBV4-3
D gene: TRBD2
clone size: .
CDR3 length: 16
J gene: TRBJ2-3

CDR3 DNA: TGTGGCTCCGGGAAAAACAATGAGCAGTTCTTC
CDR3 protein: CGSGKNNEQFF
V gene: TRBV6-6
D gene: .
clone size: .
CDR3 length: 11
J gene: TRBJ2-1

CDR3 DNA: TGTGCCAGCAGCCTACTAGCGGGGGAAACAGATACGCAGTATTTT
CDR3 protein: CASSLLAGETDTQYF
V gene: TRBV28
D gene: TRBD2
clone size: .
CDR3 length: 15
J gene: TRBJ2-3

CDR3 DNA: TGTGCCTGGAGTGAGGGACAGGGGCTCTTCTATGGCTACACCTTC
CDR3 protein: CAWSEGQGLFYGYTF
V gene: TRBV30
D gene: TRBD1
clone size: .
CDR3 length: 15
J gene: TRBJ1-2

CDR3 DNA: TGTGCCAGCAGCTCCTCCGGAGGGCTAGCGGGAGGCAGAGAGACCCAGTACTTC
CDR3 protein: CASSSSGGLAGGRETQYF
V gene: TRBV7-2
D gene: TRBD2
clone size: .
CDR3 length: 18
J gene: TRBJ2-5

CDR3 DNA: TGTGCCAGCAGCTTACAACTCGGGGGCTACAATGAGCAGTTCTTC
CDR3 protein: CASSLQLGGYNEQFF
V gene: TRBV6-5
D gene: .
clone size: .
CDR3 length: 15
J gene: TRBJ2-1

CDR3 DNA: TGTGCCACATGGGGACAAAGTAACTATGGCTACACCTTC
CDR3 protein: CATWGQSNYGYTF
V gene: TRBV2
D gene: .
clone size: .
CDR3 length: 13
J gene: TRBJ1-2

CDR3 DNA: TGTGCCTGGAGTGTACCGGGAACCGGGGAGCTGTTTTTT
CDR3 protein: CAWSVPGTGELFF
V gene: TRBV30
D gene: .
clone size: .
CDR3 length: 13
J gene: TRBJ2-2

CDR3 DNA: TGCGCCAGCAGCTTGGAAGGGGTCGGCACTGAAGCTTTCTTT
CDR3 protein: CASSLEGVGTEAFF
V gene: TRBV5-1
D gene: .
clone size: .
CDR3 length: 14
J gene: TRBJ1-1

CDR3 DNA: TGTGCCAGCAGCCTGACTAGCGGAGCCTACGAGCAGTACTTC
CDR3 protein: CASSLTSGAYEQYF
V gene: TRBV7-2
D gene: TRBD2
clone size: .
CDR3 length: 14
J gene: TRBJ2-7

CDR3 DNA: TGTGCCAGTAGTGCCCGGGACAGGGGGTCCAATCAGCCCCAGCATTTT
CDR3 protein: CASSARDRGSNQPQHF
V gene: TRBV19
D gene: TRBD1
clone size: few
CDR3 length: 16
J gene: TRBJ1-5

CDR3 DNA: TGTGCCAGCAGGAGTACAGGGCGGACCGGGGAGCTGTTTTTT
CDR3 protein: CASRSTGRTGELFF
V gene: TRBV7-9
D gene: .
clone size: .
CDR3 length: 14
J gene: TRBJ2-2

CDR3 DNA: TGTGCCAGCAGTTTCCCGCCGCGAGCAGGGGAGTACGAGCAGTACTTC
CDR3 protein: CASSFPPRAGEYEQYF
V gene: TRBV28
D gene: .
clone size: .
CDR3 length: 16
J gene: TRBJ2-7

CDR3 DNA: TGTGCCAGCAGCAGCCCGGGACTAGCGGGAGGGCCTGGCCACAATGAGCAGTTCTTC
CDR3 protein: CASSSPGLAGGPGHNEQFF
V gene: TRBV7-2
D gene: TRBD2
clone size: .
CDR3 length: 19
J gene: TRBJ2-1

CDR3 DNA: TGTGCCAGCAGCCAGCAGGGACATTCCTACAATGAGCAGTTCTTC
CDR3 protein: CASSQQGHSYNEQFF
V gene: TRBV7-2
D gene: .
clone size: .
CDR3 length: 15
J gene: TRBJ2-1

CDR3 DNA: TGTGCCAGCAGCCCGGGGGGGAGGGAACGCTACAATGAGCAGTTCTTC
CDR3 protein: CASSPGGRERYNEQFF
V gene: TRBV21-1
D gene: .
clone size: .
CDR3 length: 16
J gene: TRBJ2-1

CDR3 DNA: TGTGCCACCAGCAGGACTCAGGGCTGGAATTCACCCCTCCACTTT
CDR3 protein: CATSRTQGWNSPLHF
V gene: TRBV15
D gene: .
clone size: .
CDR3 length: 15
J gene: TRBJ1-6

CDR3 DNA: TGTGCCAGCAGCTTAGGGGACAGGGGATCTGAAAAACTGTTTTTT
CDR3 protein: CASSLGDRGSEKLFF
V gene: TRBV7-6
D gene: TRBD1
clone size: once
CDR3 length: 15
J gene: TRBJ1-4

CDR3 DNA: TGTGCCAGCAGTGTGAGTGGCACTGAAGCTTTCTTT
CDR3 protein: CASSVSGTEAFF
V gene: TRBV2
D gene: .
clone size: .
CDR3 length: 12
J gene: TRBJ1-1